This T cell receptor (beta chain) was profiled in a study of cytomegalovirus exposure and HLA in healthy donors. In its sample, this clone was seen a few times. Primers: 60 Vbeta forward and 13 Jbeta reverse. Profiled with immunoSEQ multiplex PCR; TCRdb holds only in-frame clones, not every one. This table holds some 130,000 clones, roughly 80% found once. The V gene's germline CDR1 is LGHNA and CDR2 YSLEER. The CDR3 contains 15 residues. V dropped 3 bases and J dropped 4 bases, with 15 bases sitting between them. The chain is built from TRBV4-3 and TRBJ1-1; D is undetermined. The material sequenced was PBMCs. This clonotype was obtained from a man aged 25-45 years in good health and CMV-seronegative. DNA for the CDR3: TGCGCCAGCAGCCATCAAACCGGGAGGCCCACTGAAGCTTTCTTT. Its protein is CASSHQTGRPTEAFF.